These T cell receptor beta chains were read from a single sample in a study of T cell responses to AZD1222 COVID-19 vaccine. Repertoires were generated with immunoSEQ multiplex PCR, while TCRdb's copy carries only in-frame clones and drops some. The sample comprises around 140,000 clones, 85% to 90% of which are singletons, and about 1.5% rests with the top ten. The sample consisted of peripheral blood, taken on day 0 of AZD1222 vaccination. The receptors were gathered from an adult in good health. Each CDR3 is given with its conserved first and last residue. Fields, in order: J gene, V gene, clone size, D gene, CDR3 DNA, CDR3 protein. A D gene is named only where the DNA matches it firmly. Rows give clone size only sometimes, using once, few, many, or a class for an expanded clone.

J gene: TRBJ1-2; V gene: TRBV4-1; clone size: NA; D gene: NA; CDR3 DNA: TGCGCCAGCAGCCAAGGGGTCAGCTATGGCTACACCTTC; CDR3 protein: CASSQGVSYGYTF
J gene: TRBJ2-1; V gene: TRBV12-3/TRBV12-4; clone size: NA; D gene: NA; CDR3 DNA: TGTGCCAGCATCTCAGACTTGAGTGAGCAGTTCTTC; CDR3 protein: CASISDLSEQFF
J gene: TRBJ1-2; V gene: TRBV7-2; clone size: NA; D gene: NA; CDR3 DNA: TGTGCCAGCAGCCTAATCCAAACTGGCTATGGCTACACCTTC; CDR3 protein: CASSLIQTGYGYTF
J gene: TRBJ1-2; V gene: TRBV27; clone size: few; D gene: NA; CDR3 DNA: TGTGCCAGCAGTTTAGCAGGGATGGGGTCCTATGGCTACACCTTC; CDR3 protein: CASSLAGMGSYGYTF
J gene: TRBJ2-7; V gene: TRBV27; clone size: NA; D gene: TRBD1; CDR3 DNA: TGTGCCAGCAGTTTCCTTTGGACAGGGAGCTCCTACGAGCAGTACTTC; CDR3 protein: CASSFLWTGSSYEQYF
J gene: TRBJ1-5; V gene: TRBV18; clone size: NA; D gene: NA; CDR3 DNA: TGTGCCAGCTCACTGACGGAAAATCAGCCCCAGCATTTT; CDR3 protein: CASSLTENQPQHF
J gene: TRBJ1-1; V gene: TRBV28; clone size: NA; D gene: NA; CDR3 DNA: TGTGCCAGCAGTTTGGATGACGGTGTAGGGGCTGAAGCTTTCTTT; CDR3 protein: CASSLDDGVGAEAFF
J gene: TRBJ2-7; V gene: TRBV11-2; clone size: NA; D gene: NA; CDR3 DNA: TGTGCCAGCCGGCCCTTGAGCTCCTACGAGCAGTACTTC; CDR3 protein: CASRPLSSYEQYF
J gene: TRBJ1-2; V gene: TRBV12-3/TRBV12-4; clone size: NA; D gene: NA; CDR3 DNA: TGTGCCAGCAGTTTAGCAAGGCTCTATGGCTACACCTTC; CDR3 protein: CASSLARLYGYTF
J gene: TRBJ2-1; V gene: TRBV28; clone size: NA; D gene: NA; CDR3 DNA: TGTGCCAGCACTCTAATACTAGTCGCCCCCCCTGTCTTC; CDR3 protein: CASTLILVAPPVF
J gene: TRBJ2-5; V gene: TRBV10-3; clone size: NA; D gene: TRBD2; CDR3 DNA: TGTGCCATCAGTGGAGCTAGCGGGGGGGCCGAGACCCAGTACTTC; CDR3 protein: CAISGASGGAETQYF
J gene: TRBJ2-2; V gene: TRBV12-3/TRBV12-4; clone size: once; D gene: NA; CDR3 DNA: TGTGCCAGCGACCCTAGCAGCGGGGAGCTGTTTTTT; CDR3 protein: CASDPSSGELFF
J gene: TRBJ2-7; V gene: TRBV3-1/TRBV3-2; clone size: NA; D gene: TRBD1; CDR3 DNA: TGTGCCAGCAGCCAAAACAGGGGGCGCGCCGGGAGCTCCTACGAGCAGTACTTC; CDR3 protein: CASSQNRGRAGSSYEQYF
J gene: TRBJ2-1; V gene: TRBV29-1; clone size: NA; D gene: TRBD2; CDR3 DNA: TGCAGCGTTGGGACTAGCGGGGGGATCTACAATGAGCAGTTCTTC; CDR3 protein: CSVGTSGGIYNEQFF
J gene: TRBJ2-7; V gene: TRBV6-5; clone size: NA; D gene: NA; CDR3 DNA: TGTGCCAGCAGTTACTCGGCAGGCGGGATTTACGAGCAGTACTTC; CDR3 protein: CASSYSAGGIYEQYF
J gene: TRBJ2-3; V gene: TRBV2; clone size: NA; D gene: TRBD2; CDR3 DNA: TGTGCCAGTAGAGGGACTAGCGGGAATACGCAGTATTTT; CDR3 protein: CASRGTSGNTQYF
J gene: TRBJ1-5; V gene: TRBV4-1; clone size: NA; D gene: TRBD1; CDR3 DNA: TGCGCCAGCAGCCAAAGGTCTGGGACAGTTGGTCAGCCCCAGCATTTT; CDR3 protein: CASSQRSGTVGQPQHF
J gene: TRBJ1-5; V gene: TRBV6-5; clone size: NA; D gene: TRBD1; CDR3 DNA: TGTGCCAGCAGTCATACAGGGGTAGGTCAGCCCCAGCATTTT; CDR3 protein: CASSHTGVGQPQHF
J gene: TRBJ1-1; V gene: TRBV27; clone size: once; D gene: TRBD1; CDR3 DNA: TGTGCCAGCAGTCCTGGGACAGGGTCCACTGAAGCTTTCTTT; CDR3 protein: CASSPGTGSTEAFF
J gene: TRBJ2-3; V gene: TRBV3-1/TRBV3-2; clone size: NA; D gene: TRBD2; CDR3 DNA: TGTGCCAGCAGCCAATTGACTAGCGGGTTCCCCACAGATACGCAGTATTTT; CDR3 protein: CASSQLTSGFPTDTQYF
J gene: TRBJ1-5; V gene: TRBV18; clone size: NA; D gene: NA; CDR3 DNA: TGTGCCAGCTCACCGACTCCAGGGACGAGAAGCAATCAGCCCCAGCATTTT; CDR3 protein: CASSPTPGTRSNQPQHF
J gene: TRBJ2-5; V gene: TRBV2; clone size: NA; D gene: NA; CDR3 DNA: TGTGCCAGCAGTGCCGGGAGTTCCCAAGAGACCCAGTACTTC; CDR3 protein: CASSAGSSQETQYF
J gene: TRBJ1-2; V gene: TRBV7-2; clone size: NA; D gene: TRBD1; CDR3 DNA: TGTGCCAGCAGTGGGACAGGGGGAACGTCTAACTATGGCTACACCTTC; CDR3 protein: CASSGTGGTSNYGYTF
J gene: TRBJ2-7; V gene: TRBV5-1; clone size: NA; D gene: NA; CDR3 DNA: TGCGCCAGCAGCCCCGGGACCGGTTTCGACGAGCAGTACTTC; CDR3 protein: CASSPGTGFDEQYF
J gene: TRBJ2-3; V gene: TRBV3-1/TRBV3-2; clone size: NA; D gene: TRBD1; CDR3 DNA: TGTGCCAGCAGCCAACGGGCAGGGGGAGATACGCAGTATTTT; CDR3 protein: CASSQRAGGDTQYF
J gene: TRBJ1-4; V gene: TRBV2; clone size: NA; D gene: TRBD1; CDR3 DNA: TGTGCCAGCAGTATGGGACAGAGAAATGAAAAACTGTTTTTT; CDR3 protein: CASSMGQRNEKLFF
J gene: TRBJ1-1; V gene: TRBV19; clone size: NA; D gene: TRBD1; CDR3 DNA: TGTGCCAGTAGTATCACAGGGGGGGGAATGAACACTGAAGCTTTCTTT; CDR3 protein: CASSITGGGMNTEAFF
J gene: TRBJ2-7; V gene: TRBV21-1; clone size: NA; D gene: NA; CDR3 DNA: TGTGCCAGCAGGGACGCTTACTACGAGCAGTACTTC; CDR3 protein: CASRDAYYEQYF
J gene: TRBJ1-4; V gene: TRBV19; clone size: few; D gene: NA; CDR3 DNA: TGTGCCAGTAGTCCCGGGCCCGGTAGGAAACTGTTTTTT; CDR3 protein: CASSPGPGRKLFF
J gene: TRBJ1-4; V gene: TRBV9; clone size: NA; D gene: NA; CDR3 DNA: TGTGCCAGCAGCCCCGGTCTGGGAAATGAAAAACTGTTTTTT; CDR3 protein: CASSPGLGNEKLFF
J gene: TRBJ1-2; V gene: TRBV28; clone size: NA; D gene: NA; CDR3 DNA: TGTGCAGCGTCGCTTGGGGGCTCTTACTATGGCTACACCTTC; CDR3 protein: CAASLGGSYYGYTF
J gene: TRBJ1-5; V gene: TRBV7-6; clone size: NA; D gene: NA; CDR3 DNA: TGTGCCAGCAGCCTCCCGGGGGCAAGCAATCAGCCCCAGCATTTT; CDR3 protein: CASSLPGASNQPQHF
J gene: TRBJ1-1; V gene: TRBV29-1; clone size: once; D gene: NA; CDR3 DNA: TGCAGCGTTGTTGGCAGAATGAACACTGAAGCTTTCTTT; CDR3 protein: CSVVGRMNTEAFF
J gene: TRBJ2-2; V gene: TRBV2; clone size: NA; D gene: NA; CDR3 DNA: TGTGCCAGCAGTGTTGAGACGGCCGGGGAGCTGTTTTTT; CDR3 protein: CASSVETAGELFF
J gene: TRBJ1-4; V gene: TRBV27; clone size: NA; D gene: NA; CDR3 DNA: TGTGCCAGCAGTTATGGGGCATTGAGGGAAAAACTGTTTTTT; CDR3 protein: CASSYGALREKLFF
J gene: TRBJ2-1; V gene: TRBV29-1; clone size: NA; D gene: TRBD1; CDR3 DNA: TGCAGCGCGTCGGACAGGGCTTACAATGAGCAGTTCTTC; CDR3 protein: CSASDRAYNEQFF
J gene: TRBJ2-3; V gene: TRBV18; clone size: NA; D gene: NA; CDR3 DNA: TGTGCCAGCTCAGTGGACCATGATACGCAGTATTTT; CDR3 protein: CASSVDHDTQYF
J gene: TRBJ2-1; V gene: TRBV28; clone size: NA; D gene: NA; CDR3 DNA: TGTGCCAGCAGTTTAGCAGGGGGGAACCTCAATGAGCAGTTCTTC; CDR3 protein: CASSLAGGNLNEQFF
J gene: TRBJ2-7; V gene: TRBV24-1; clone size: NA; D gene: TRBD2; CDR3 DNA: TGTGCCACAAAAGGTAGCGGGGCATCCTACGAGCAGTACTTC; CDR3 protein: CATKGSGASYEQYF
J gene: TRBJ1-5; V gene: TRBV6-6; clone size: NA; D gene: NA; CDR3 DNA: TGTGCCAGCAGTTACTACAGTAGCAATCAGCCCCAGCATTTT; CDR3 protein: CASSYYSSNQPQHF
J gene: TRBJ2-1; V gene: TRBV4-2; clone size: NA; D gene: NA; CDR3 DNA: TGTGCCAGCAGCCAAGATCAGCTAGCCCATACGGATGAGCAGTTCTTC; CDR3 protein: CASSQDQLAHTDEQFF
J gene: TRBJ1-6; V gene: TRBV18; clone size: NA; D gene: TRBD1; CDR3 DNA: TGTGCCAGCTCACCATCCCGGGACAGGGTAAATTCACCCCTCCACTTT; CDR3 protein: CASSPSRDRVNSPLHF
J gene: TRBJ2-5; V gene: TRBV5-1; clone size: NA; D gene: NA; CDR3 DNA: TGCGCCAGCAGCTTAGGCCTTGGCAGGTGGGGAGTTGAGACCCAGTACTTC; CDR3 protein: CASSLGLGRWGVETQYF
J gene: TRBJ1-1; V gene: TRBV12-3/TRBV12-4; clone size: few; D gene: TRBD1; CDR3 DNA: TGTGCCAGCAGATCAGGGGGGGCATCAGCTTTCTTT; CDR3 protein: CASRSGGASAFF
J gene: TRBJ2-7; V gene: TRBV11-3; clone size: NA; D gene: TRBD2; CDR3 DNA: TGTGCCAGCAGCTTAGAAAAAGGAAGTAGCGGGGCCTACGAGCAGTACTTC; CDR3 protein: CASSLEKGSSGAYEQYF
J gene: TRBJ1-5; V gene: TRBV19; clone size: NA; D gene: TRBD1; CDR3 DNA: TGTGCCAGTAGTTCCTACGGTACAGGGGGCGAGGAGCCCCAGCATTTT; CDR3 protein: CASSSYGTGGEEPQHF
J gene: TRBJ2-5; V gene: TRBV7-2; clone size: NA; D gene: TRBD1; CDR3 DNA: TGTGCCAGCAGGGGACAGGGTCAAGAGACCCAGTACTTC; CDR3 protein: CASRGQGQETQYF
J gene: TRBJ2-2; V gene: TRBV12-3/TRBV12-4; clone size: few; D gene: NA; CDR3 DNA: TGTGCCAGCCGATCAGTAGGGACCGGGGAGCTGTTTTTT; CDR3 protein: CASRSVGTGELFF
J gene: TRBJ1-1; V gene: TRBV6-5; clone size: NA; D gene: NA; CDR3 DNA: TGTGCCAGCAGACGATTGGGGAACACTGAAGCTTTCTTT; CDR3 protein: CASRRLGNTEAFF
J gene: TRBJ2-3; V gene: TRBV2; clone size: NA; D gene: NA; CDR3 DNA: TGTGCCAGCAGGCCTGATACGCAGTATTTT; CDR3 protein: CASRPDTQYF
J gene: TRBJ1-5; V gene: TRBV24-1; clone size: NA; D gene: TRBD1; CDR3 DNA: TGTGCCACCAGTGATTACAGGGGCGGGGGGCCCCAGCATTTT; CDR3 protein: CATSDYRGGGPQHF
J gene: TRBJ1-5; V gene: TRBV5-5; clone size: NA; D gene: TRBD1; CDR3 DNA: TGTGCCAGCAGCAGCAGGACAGGGGATCAGCCCCAGCATTTT; CDR3 protein: CASSSRTGDQPQHF